The clone carrying this TCR beta chain was counted at least ten times. From RNA transcripts, TCR beta CDR3 regions were amplified. During a first-round RT-PCR of the TCR CDR3, the HTBI primer set was used. TCRdb analysed the multiplex PCR reads with MiXCR anew, one entry per CDR3 protein. The repertoire holds under 800,000 distinct CDR3 sequences, with approximately 15% as singletons. V was cut by 4 bases and J by 3 bases, with 10 bases left in between. CDR1 and CDR2 from the germline V gene are LGHDT and YNNKEL (reference sequence). This CDR3 spans 14 amino acids. If no ophthalmopathy progression occurred within 18 months, Graves' hyperthyroidism was stable. Each diagnosis drew on symptoms, thyroxine, TRAb, thyroid ultrasound and orbital computed tomography findings. These data are taken from a study of T cells in Graves' hyperthyroidism and ophthalmopathy. Study-wide context: The initial diagnosis was the point when peripheral blood was collected, ahead of any treatment.

The sequence was collected from a woman aged 18-29 years with Graves' hyperthyroidism. This chain joins TRBV3-1 and TRBJ2-4, with D possibly being TRBD2 (5 bases). Sequencing used blood. The CDR3 nucleotides are TGTGCCAGCAGCCCTTACCGGGGCAAAAACATTCAGTACTTC. This translates into CASSPYRGKNIQYF.